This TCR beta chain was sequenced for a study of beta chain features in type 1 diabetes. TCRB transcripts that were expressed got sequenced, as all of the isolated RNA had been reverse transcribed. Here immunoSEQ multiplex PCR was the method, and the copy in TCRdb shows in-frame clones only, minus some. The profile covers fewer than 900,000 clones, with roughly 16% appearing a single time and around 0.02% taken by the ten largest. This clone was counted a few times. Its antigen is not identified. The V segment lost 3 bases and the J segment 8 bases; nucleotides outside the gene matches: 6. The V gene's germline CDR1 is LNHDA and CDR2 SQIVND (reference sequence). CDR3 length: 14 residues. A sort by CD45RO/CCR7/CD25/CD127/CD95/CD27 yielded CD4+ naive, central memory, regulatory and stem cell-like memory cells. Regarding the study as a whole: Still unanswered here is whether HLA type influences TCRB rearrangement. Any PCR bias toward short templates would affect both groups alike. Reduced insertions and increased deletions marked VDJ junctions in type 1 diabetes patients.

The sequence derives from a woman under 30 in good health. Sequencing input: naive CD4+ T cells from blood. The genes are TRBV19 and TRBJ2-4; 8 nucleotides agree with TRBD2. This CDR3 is CASSISSGWDIQYF. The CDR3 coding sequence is TGTGCCAGTAGTATCTCTAGCGGGTGGGACATTCAGTACTTC.